The 28 T cell receptor beta chains presented below share a single source sample, sequenced in a study of control samples from healthy donors and cancer patients. Assay: immunoSEQ multiplex PCR; the TCRdb copy retains only in-frame clones and omits some. The sample holds some 190,000 clones; 90% to 95% are singletons and the top ten take less than 2%. Sequenced material: blood. All receptors derive from a man between 25 and 39 years old in good health.

This clone was observed a single time. J is TRBJ1-2 and V is TRBV18; D is undetermined. V gave up 3 bases and J gave up 7 bases, with 6 bases separating them. Germline V gene data show CDR1 as KGHSH and CDR2 as LQKENI. This CDR3 region has 11 residues. CDR3 residues: CASSPGGGYTF. The CDR3 DNA sequence: TGTGCCAGCTCACCGGGAGGTGGCTACACCTTC. The variable domain in full, with the rest retrieved from reference TRBV18 and TRBJ1-2, is NAGVMQNPRHLVRRRGQEARLRCSPMKGHSHVYWYRQLPEEGLKFMVYLQKENIIDESGMPKERFSAEFPKEGPSILRIQQVVRGDSAAYFCASSPGGGYTFGSGTRLTVV.

The chain has TRBV7-2 and TRBJ1-1; no clear D gene. V was trimmed by 5 bases and J by 0 bases, leaving 7 bases between them. CDR3 size: 13 residues. Germline CDR1 is SGHTA and CDR2 is FQGNSA. The CDR3 bases are TGTGCCAGCAGCCAACAGATGAACACTGAAGCTTTCTTT. Amino acid sequence: CASSQQMNTEAFF.

The chain links TRBV20-1 to TRBJ2-7, with D unresolved. This CDR3 is 11 amino acids long. Per germline, CDR1 DFQATT and CDR2 SNEGSKA (reference sequence). V gave up 4 bases and J gave up 7 bases, with 11 bases separating them. The CDR3 region is CSANGEVEQYF. In DNA form, the CDR3 reads TGCAGTGCTAACGGCGAAGTAGAGCAGTACTTC.

The chain employs TRBV7-9 and TRBJ2-3; 9 bases match TRBD2. From germline, CDR1 is SEHNR and CDR2 FQNEAQ (reference sequence). The V gene end was trimmed by 5 bases and the J gene end by 8 bases; junction bases not matched to a gene: 11. The CDR3 has 15 amino acids. CDR3 loop: CASSLGTSGPVTQYF. The CDR3 coding sequence is TGTGCCAGCAGCCTAGGAACTAGCGGGCCGGTTACGCAGTATTTT.

The CDR3 region is CASSGQGWETQYF. CDR3 nucleotides: TGTGCCAGCAGTGGACAGGGGTGGGAGACCCAGTACTTC. V and J are TRBV2 and TRBJ2-5, with 8 bases that match TRBD1. Germline V gene lookup returns CDR1 SNHLY and CDR2 FYNNEI. CDR3 length: 13 amino acids. The V segment lost 4 bases and the J segment 5 bases; nucleotides outside the gene matches: 3.

The chain couples TRBV7-9 to TRBJ2-5; 7 positions agree with TRBD1. Germline V gene data show CDR1 as SEHNR and CDR2 as FQNEAQ (reference sequence). The CDR3 has 14 residues. Trimming took 5 bases from V and 4 from J; bases not matched to a gene: 7. CDR3 sequence reads: CASSVGTAAETQYF. The CDR3 DNA follows: TGTGCCAGCAGCGTTGGGACAGCCGCAGAGACCCAGTACTTC.

The chain is built from TRBV21-1 and TRBJ1-4. TRBV21-1 is shown as a pseudogene. The CDR3 sequence is 17 residues long. The CDR3 nucleotides are TGTGCCAGCAGCAAAGTCGGGAGGGGGCGAACTAATGAAAAACTGTTTTTT. This codes for CASSKVGRGRTNEKLFF.

The gene calls are TRBV7-2 and TRBJ1-5; tentatively, D is TRBD1 (6 bases). From germline, CDR1 is SGHTA and CDR2 FQGNSA. Between the trimmed V and J ends, which lost 2 bases and 7 bases, there was a span of 18 bases. CDR3 length: 16 amino acids. CDR3 sequence (DNA): TGTGCCAGCAGCTTAACGAGCCAGGGGTTTAGGCAGCCCCAGCATTTT. Translating gives CASSLTSQGFRQPQHF.

The CDR3 sequence: CASSHPTGVETQYF. DNA of the CDR3: TGCGCCAGCAGCCATCCGACAGGGGTTGAGACCCAGTACTTC. V gene TRBV4-1 combines with J gene TRBJ2-5; 8 bases are a match to TRBD1. From germline, CDR1 is MGHRA and CDR2 YSYEKL. V was pared by 3 bases and J by 5 bases, with 5 bases of the junction left unmatched. This CDR3 contains 14 residues.

V gene TRBV7-9 combines with J gene TRBJ2-3; D is undetermined. Germline V CDR1 and CDR2: SEHNR, FQNEAQ (reference sequence). Between the trimmed V and J ends, which lost 2 bases and 4 bases, there was a span of 7 bases. CDR3 length: 13 amino acids. The CDR3 is CASSLSSSDTQYF. The CDR3, as DNA: TGTGCCAGCAGCTTAAGCTCTTCAGATACGCAGTATTTT.

The rearrangement links TRBV19 to TRBJ2-3; 8 positions agree with TRBD1. Germline V CDR1 and CDR2: LNHDA, SQIVND (reference sequence). This CDR3 has 14 amino acids. J was trimmed by 3 bases and V by 5 bases; bases with no gene match: 4. The CDR3 loop reads CASSDGTGTDTQYF. The CDR3 coding sequence is TGTGCCAGTAGTGACGGGACAGGTACAGATACGCAGTATTTT.

This clone was recorded a few times. The chain has TRBV6-5 and TRBJ2-1; weak D call: TRBD2 (7 bases). With 6 bases removed from V and 5 bases from J, the gap between germline ends came to 17 bases. This CDR3 region has 15 residues. Germline CDR1 MNHEY, CDR2 SVGAGI. CDR3 bases: TGTGCCAGCAGAAAAGCGGGGCGACAGGACAATGAGCAGTTCTTC. This translates into CASRKAGRQDNEQFF.

The chain links TRBV7-6 to TRBJ1-2, with 8 bases matching TRBD1. Trimming took 1 base from V and 10 from J; bases not matched to a gene: 14. From germline, CDR1 is SGHVS and CDR2 FNYEAQ. The CDR3 has 16 amino acids. CDR3 sequence reads: CASSLVSGQGWNFYTF. CDR3 nucleotides: TGTGCCAGCAGCTTAGTCAGCGGACAGGGTTGGAATTTCTACACCTTC.

Concerning this clone: Germline and junction disagree at one end, which may indicate a read error. The rearrangement uses TRBV5-6 and TRBJ2-1; D unclear. Germline loops: CDR1 SGHDT, CDR2 YYEEEE. The CDR3 is 12 amino acids. CDR3 protein: CASSSEYSEQFF. CDR3 nucleotides: TGTGCCAGCAGCTCCGAATACAGTGAGCAGTTCTTC. Combining the CDR3 with reference TRBV5-6 and TRBJ2-1 gives the whole variable domain DAGVTQSPTHLIKTRGQQVTLRCSPKSGHDTVSWYQQALGQGPQFIFQYYEEEERQRGNFPDRFSGHQFPNYSSELNVNALLLGDSALYLCASSSEYSEQFFGPGTRLTVL.

This rearrangement joins TRBV19 to TRBJ2-3, with D possibly matching TRBD2 (6 bases). This CDR3 comprises 16 residues. The germline CDR1 and CDR2 sequences are LNHDA and SQIVND (reference sequence). The V end was cut by 1 base, the J end by 1 base, with 12 bases between. The CDR3 sequence is CASSIAPGTRTDTQYF. The CDR3 bases are TGTGCCAGTAGTATAGCCCCCGGGACTCGCACAGATACGCAGTATTTT.

DNA for the CDR3: TGTGCCAGCAGCGTAGGGGACAGGGTCTCTGAAGCTTTCTTT. This codes for CASSVGDRVSEAFF. The V call is TRBV9, the J call TRBJ1-1; TRBD1 aligns across 9 bases. The length of the CDR3 is 14 residues. Losses at the gene ends were 0 bases for V and 6 bases for J; bases not matched to a gene: 3. Germline V lookup: CDR1 SGDLS, CDR2 YYNGEE.

The chain couples TRBV5-6 to TRBJ2-4; 9 nucleotides line up with TRBD1. Per the germline V gene, CDR1 is SGHDT and CDR2 is YYEEEE. Germline trimming cut 3 bases from V and 14 bases from J; bases unmatched to any gene: 9. The CDR3 totals 13 residues. As DNA, the CDR3 is TGTGCCAGCAGCTACCGGGGGACAGGGCCCAAGTACTTC. It is translated as CASSYRGTGPKYF. The variable domain in full, completed from reference TRBV5-6 and TRBJ2-4, reads DAGVTQSPTHLIKTRGQQVTLRCSPKSGHDTVSWYQQALGQGPQFIFQYYEEEERQRGNFPDRFSGHQFPNYSSELNVNALLLGDSALYLCASSYRGTGPKYFGAGTRLSVL.

This chain connects TRBV10-1 to TRBJ2-4; D is tentatively TRBD1 or TRBD2 (6 bases each). Germline CDR1 and CDR2: WNHNN and SYGVQD (reference sequence). The V and J ends lost 0 bases and 6 bases respectively, with 9 bases between them. The CDR3 is made up of 14 amino acids. The CDR3, as DNA: TGCGCCAGCAGTGAGTCGGGGGGCTCAAACATTCAGTACTTC. Amino acid sequence: CASSESGGSNIQYF.

The chain carries TRBV3-1 (or the pseudogene TRBV3-2) and TRBJ2-3; D remains unclear. Germline-derived CDR1 and CDR2 are LGHDT and YNNKEL (reference sequence). The CDR3 has 15 amino acids. With 1 base removed from V and 2 bases from J, the gap between germline ends came to 10 bases. The CDR3 loop is CASSQVGRNTDTQYF. DNA of the CDR3: TGTGCCAGCAGCCAAGTAGGCCGGAACACAGATACGCAGTATTTT.

The rearrangement links TRBV6-1 to TRBJ2-3; 9 bases are a match to TRBD2. With V trimmed by 2 bases and J by 5 bases, 8 bases remained unmatched. This CDR3 is 16 amino acids long. CDR1 is MNHNS and CDR2 is SASEGT in the germline V gene. The CDR3 region is CASSEWVSGGRDTQYF. DNA of the CDR3: TGTGCCAGCAGTGAATGGGTTAGCGGGGGTAGAGATACGCAGTATTTT.

V and J are TRBV9 and TRBJ1-3, with TRBD1 as a possible D gene (6 bases). Germline V gives CDR1 SGDLS, CDR2 YYNGEE. The CDR3 runs 15 residues. Trimming cost V 0 bases and J 2 bases, with 9 bases left between them. The CDR3 reads CASSVGAGAGNTIYF. In nucleotides, the CDR3 is TGTGCCAGCAGCGTAGGGGCAGGGGCTGGAAACACCATATATTTT.

This clone was seen only once. The chain employs TRBV13 and TRBJ1-2; a possible D gene is TRBD1 (5 bases). This CDR3 contains 11 residues. Looked up from germline, CDR1 is PRHDT and CDR2 is FYEKMQ (reference sequence). V lost 5 bases to trimming and J lost 12 bases, with 13 bases between them. The CDR3 region is CASSADRFDTF. The CDR3, as DNA: TGTGCCAGCAGCGCCGACAGATTTGACACCTTC.

The V call is TRBV27, the J call TRBJ2-7; the D gene is possibly TRBD1 (6 bases). Germline loops: CDR1 MNHEY, CDR2 SMNVEV (reference sequence). The V end lost 2 bases, the J end lost 5 bases, and 16 bases lay between the germline ends. The CDR3 extends over 15 amino acids. CDR3 sequence reads: CASSLRPGVPHEQYF. The CDR3 nucleotides are TGTGCCAGCAGTTTAAGGCCAGGGGTACCCCACGAGCAGTACTTC.

This rearrangement joins TRBV27 to TRBJ2-1; 9 bases fit TRBD1. The junction had 9 bases not matched to a gene; V was cut back by 5 bases and J by 7 bases. The germline gives CDR1 MNHEY, CDR2 SMNVEV (reference sequence). This CDR3 comprises 15 residues. The CDR3 loop is CASSRQRTGANEQFF. The DNA of the CDR3 is TGTGCCAGCAGTCGCCAACGGACAGGGGCAAATGAGCAGTTCTTC.

The genes are TRBV4-1 and TRBJ2-7, with D possibly TRBD2 on 7 matching bases. CDR3 length: 16 amino acids. The V end was cut by 4 bases, the J end by 5 bases, with 21 bases between. Germline V gives CDR1 MGHRA, CDR2 YSYEKL. CDR3 loop: CASSPSAGEGVNEQYF. As DNA, the CDR3 is TGCGCCAGCAGCCCCAGTGCAGGGGAGGGAGTAAACGAGCAGTACTTC.

The chain carries TRBV15 and TRBJ1-4, with D maybe TRBD1 (6 bases). Looked up from germline, CDR1 is LNHNV and CDR2 is YYDKDF (reference sequence). CDR3 length: 12 amino acids. V lost 11 bases and J 8 bases, leaving 15 bases between the germline ends. In nucleotides, the CDR3 is TGTGCCGCCTCAACAGGGAAGGAAAAACTGTTTTTT. The encoded protein is CAASTGKEKLFF. The full variable domain, in which reference TRBV15 and TRBJ1-4 provide the parts outside the CDR3, is DAMVIQNPRYQVTQFGKPVTLSCSQTLNHNVMYWYQQKSSQAPKLLFHYYDKDFNNEADTPDNFQSRRPNTSFCFLDIRSPGLGDTAMYLCAASTGKEKLFFGSGTQLSVL.

CDR3: CASPPFPVANSGANVLTF. CDR3 nucleotides: TGTGCCAGCCCCCCATTCCCTGTTGCTAACTCTGGGGCCAACGTCCTGACTTTC. The chain is built from TRBV5-8 and TRBJ2-6; D is undetermined. V dropped 7 bases and J dropped 0 bases, with 20 bases sitting between them. Germline V gene data show CDR1 as SGHTS and CDR2 as YDEGEE. The CDR3 is 18 residues long.

The J gene is TRBJ1-5, the V gene TRBV7-2; tentatively, D is TRBD1 (6 bases). V was shortened by 5 bases and J by 2 bases, with 10 bases between the two germline ends. CDR1 and CDR2 (germline): SGHTA, FQGNSA. CDR3 size: 14 residues. Here the CDR3 DNA reads TGTGCCAGCAGCCCGAGACAGGGCAATCAGCCCCAGCATTTT. Residues: CASSPRQGNQPQHF.